Each of the 27 T cell receptor beta chains below was sequenced from the same sample in a study of blood T cell repertoires in COVID-19. Profiled with immunoSEQ multiplex PCR; TCRdb holds only in-frame clones, not every one. The sample yields under 130,000 clones, roughly 90% seen once. Sequencing was carried out using peripheral blood. The receptors derive from a woman of 80 years or more in a cohort sampled during active COVID-19.

The chain has TRBV10-3 and TRBJ2-1; tentative D call: TRBD1 (5 bases). This CDR3 has 12 residues. Deletions cut 6 bases from V and 9 bases from J, with 12 bases between. The germline gives CDR1 ENHRY, CDR2 SYGVKD. CDR3 bases: TGTGCCATCAGCCCCCTAGGGGTTGAGCAGTTCTTC. Amino acid sequence: CAISPLGVEQFF.

This clone came up once. This chain joins TRBV7-3 and TRBJ2-1, with TRBD2 matching 15 bases. The V and J ends lost 9 bases and 0 bases, in that order; junction bases with no gene match: 12. There are 19 residues in the CDR3. CDR1 SGHTA and CDR2 FQGTGA come from the germline V gene. The CDR3: CARRPGGTSGGPSYNEQFF. CDR3 bases: TGTGCCAGGCGACCAGGTGGGACTAGCGGGGGGCCCTCCTACAATGAGCAGTTCTTC.

This clone was recorded once. The V gene is TRBV5-1, the J gene TRBJ1-6; 9 positions match TRBD1. Unmatched junction bases numbered 7, after V lost 3 bases and J lost 9 bases. The CDR3 sequence is 15 residues long. Germline values: CDR1 SGHRS, CDR2 YFSETQ. The CDR3 protein is CASSSDPGQGSPLHF. The DNA for the CDR3 is TGCGCCAGCAGCTCCGACCCGGGACAGGGTTCACCCCTCCACTTT. The entire variable domain, with the rest obtained from reference TRBV5-1 and TRBJ1-6, is as follows: KAGVTQTPRYLIKTRGQQVTLSCSPISGHRSVSWYQQTPGQGLQFLFEYFSETQRNKGNFPGRFSGRQFSNSRSEMNVSTLELGDSALYLCASSSDPGQGSPLHFGNGTRLTVT.

This chain connects TRBV25-1 to TRBJ1-3, with D unclear. This CDR3 region has 13 residues. V lost 4 bases and J lost 4, with 8 bases in between. In germline, CDR1 is MGHDK, CDR2 SYGVNS. CDR3 region: CASSGSGGNTIYF. DNA of the CDR3: TGTGCCAGCAGTGGCTCCGGGGGAAACACCATATATTTT.

The chain couples TRBV3-1 (or the pseudogene TRBV3-2) to TRBJ1-1; possible D gene TRBD1, 6 bases. Germline V gives CDR1 LGHDT, CDR2 YNNKEL (reference sequence). Trimming removed 3 bases from V and 11 bases from J, with 13 bases in between. This CDR3 has 12 amino acids. CDR3 DNA sequence: TGTGCCAGCAGCCAGACACAGGGATGGGCTTTCTTT. Encoded protein: CASSQTQGWAFF.

J is TRBJ2-1 and V is TRBV4-2, with 8 positions matching TRBD2. This CDR3 has 16 residues. V dropped 4 bases and J dropped 9; count of bases not matched to a gene: 14. The V gene's germline CDR1 is LGHNA and CDR2 YNFKEQ. The CDR3 loop reads CASSPRTGGATGEQFF. The CDR3 DNA follows: TGTGCCAGCAGCCCGAGAACCGGGGGGGCCACAGGTGAGCAGTTCTTC.

The rearrangement joins TRBV18 to TRBJ2-3; D perhaps matches TRBD1 (6 bases). CDR3 length: 14 amino acids. CDR1 and CDR2 from the germline V gene are KGHSH and LQKENI. The V end was cut by 4 bases, the J end by 1 base, with 9 bases between. Here the CDR3 DNA reads TGTGCCAGCTCACGGGCAGGGGGCACAGATACGCAGTATTTT. This gives the protein CASSRAGGTDTQYF. Combining the CDR3 with reference TRBV18 and TRBJ2-3 gives the whole variable domain NAGVMQNPRHLVRRRGQEARLRCSPMKGHSHVYWYRQLPEEGLKFMVYLQKENIIDESGMPKERFSAEFPKEGPSILRIQQVVRGDSAAYFCASSRAGGTDTQYFGPGTRLTVL.

The chain combines TRBV6-5 with TRBJ1-1, with D uncertain. The CDR3 consists of 13 residues. CDR1 is MNHEY, CDR2 SVGAGI, per germline. V gave up 6 bases and J gave up 4 bases, with 12 bases separating them. The CDR3 DNA follows: TGTGCCAGCAGCCTCCGGGAAGGCACTGAAGCTTTCTTT. Translation: CASSLREGTEAFF.

V is TRBV15 and J is TRBJ2-5; D might be TRBD1 (6 bases). With 5 bases removed from V and 5 bases from J, the gap between germline ends came to 18 bases. CDR1 LNHNV and CDR2 YYDKDF come from the germline V gene (reference sequence). The CDR3 is 15 residues long. In nucleotides, the CDR3 is TGTGCCACCAGCGACAAAGGGGACACTCTCGAGACCCAGTACTTC. Its translation: CATSDKGDTLETQYF. Full variable domain (remainder filled in from reference TRBV15 and TRBJ2-5): DAMVIQNPRYQVTQFGKPVTLSCSQTLNHNVMYWYQQKSSQAPKLLFHYYDKDFNNEADTPDNFQSRRPNTSFCFLDIRSPGLGDTAMYLCATSDKGDTLETQYFGPGTRLLVL.

This clone was found a few times. The chain combines TRBV12-5 with TRBJ1-5, with TRBD1 matching over 9 bases. CDR3 length: 15 residues. The germline gives CDR1 LGHNT, CDR2 FRNRAP. V lost 3 bases and J lost 6; bases outside the gene matches: 6. This CDR3 is CASGFGQQGAQPQHF. The CDR3 coding sequence is TGTGCTAGTGGTTTCGGTCAACAGGGGGCTCAGCCCCAGCATTTT.

This chain uses TRBV4-2 with TRBJ2-1; 10 nucleotides line up with TRBD1. Germline CDR1 LGHNA, CDR2 YNFKEQ. The length of the CDR3 is 16 residues. V trimming: 1 base; J trimming: 6 bases; junction bases outside the gene matches: 6. DNA of the CDR3: TGTGCCAGCAGCCAAGTCGACAGGGGGCTCAGCAATGAGCAGTTCTTC. Its translation: CASSQVDRGLSNEQFF.

This clone was seen only a few times. The chain is built from TRBV28 and TRBJ2-3; 11 bases map to TRBD1. The CDR3 has 16 amino acids. The V gene end was trimmed by 2 bases and the J gene end by 3 bases; junction bases not matched to a gene: 4. The V gene's germline CDR1 is MDHEN and CDR2 SYDVKM. The CDR3 reads CASSLHGTGGTDTQYF. Written as DNA, the CDR3 is TGTGCCAGCAGTTTACATGGGACAGGGGGGACAGATACGCAGTATTTT.

V gene TRBV7-9 combines with J gene TRBJ2-1; TRBD1 matches 7 bases. CDR1 and CDR2 (germline): SEHNR, FQNEAQ (reference sequence). The CDR3 is made up of 15 amino acids. Trimming took 5 bases from V and 1 from J; bases not matched to a gene: 5. DNA for the CDR3: TGTGCCAGCAGCCCTAGGGACAGATCCTACAATGAGCAGTTCTTC. Amino acids: CASSPRDRSYNEQFF.

The V call is TRBV5-1, the J call TRBJ1-1; TRBD1 matches at 7 bases. The CDR3 is 15 amino acids. Losses at the gene ends were 3 bases for V and 4 bases for J; bases not matched to a gene: 9. The V gene's germline CDR1 is SGHRS and CDR2 YFSETQ. This CDR3 is CASSWRTGRGTEAFF. The DNA for the CDR3 is TGCGCCAGCAGCTGGCGGACAGGACGAGGCACTGAAGCTTTCTTT.

The V and J genes are TRBV27 and TRBJ1-1, with unresolved D. Germline lookup yields CDR1 MNHEY and CDR2 SMNVEV (reference sequence). The CDR3 has 12 amino acids. V lost 5 bases to trimming and J lost 5 bases, with 9 bases between them. CDR3 loop: CASSADWTEAFF. In nucleotides, the CDR3 is TGTGCCAGCAGTGCAGATTGGACTGAAGCTTTCTTT.

This clone was detected only a few times. The chain uses TRBV3-1 (or the pseudogene TRBV3-2) and TRBJ1-2; 9 bases map to TRBD1. Germline CDR1 and CDR2: LGHDT and YNNKEL (reference sequence). V lost 1 base, J lost 4 bases, and 4 bases stayed unmatched. The CDR3 loop spans 15 amino acids. CDR3 nucleotides: TGTGCCAGCAGCCAAGGACAGGGGGGGGGCTATGGCTACACCTTC. It yields the protein CASSQGQGGGYGYTF.

The chain uses TRBV11-2 and TRBJ2-7; possible D gene TRBD2, 6 bases. CDR3 length equals 14 residues. V lost 4 bases and J lost 9, with 19 bases in between. CDR1 and CDR2 (germline): SGHAT, FQNNGV. The CDR3 DNA follows: TGTGCCAGCAGCTCCAAACCGGGGGTCTGGGGGCAGTACTTC. It encodes CASSSKPGVWGQYF.

This chain joins TRBV7-2 and TRBJ2-1; 10 nucleotides agree with TRBD2. This CDR3 has 15 residues. After removal of 5 bases from V and 6 bases from J, the junction contained 7 bases not matched to a gene. Germline V gene data show CDR1 as SGHTA and CDR2 as FQGNSA. The CDR3 is CASSPRTSGVNEQFF. The CDR3 region has the DNA TGTGCCAGCAGCCCTCGGACTAGCGGCGTCAATGAGCAGTTCTTC.

The rearrangement links TRBV19 to TRBJ1-6; D perhaps matches TRBD1 (6 bases). Germline V gives CDR1 LNHDA, CDR2 SQIVND (reference sequence). The CDR3 covers 16 residues. V gave up 5 bases and J gave up 9 bases, with 20 bases separating them. CDR3: CASSLGGGTSGSPLHF. In DNA form, the CDR3 reads TGTGCCAGTAGTCTTGGCGGTGGGACATCGGGTTCACCCCTCCACTTT.

V usage is TRBV13 and J usage is TRBJ1-5; D not certain. V was trimmed by 5 bases and J by 3 bases, leaving 17 bases between them. CDR3 length equals 16 residues. Germline V CDR1 and CDR2: PRHDT, FYEKMQ (reference sequence). The CDR3 protein is CASSRGNPSFNQPQHF. Written as DNA, the CDR3 is TGTGCCAGCAGCCGAGGGAACCCCAGTTTCAATCAGCCCCAGCATTTT.

The rearrangement joins TRBV27 to TRBJ2-6; 7 nucleotides match TRBD2. Germline V CDR1 and CDR2: MNHEY, SMNVEV (reference sequence). Trimming took 6 bases from V and 0 from J; bases not matched to a gene: 11. The CDR3 consists of 18 residues. The CDR3 coding sequence is TGTGCCAGCAGAAACACGGGAGGCCCTTACTCTGGGGCCAACGTCCTGACTTTC. Translation gives CASRNTGGPYSGANVLTF.

The chain carries TRBV5-4 and TRBJ2-1, with TRBD2 identical over 10 bases. This CDR3 region has 14 residues. The junction had 1 base not matched to a gene; V was cut back by 0 bases and J by 7 bases. Germline loops: CDR1 SGHNT, CDR2 YYREEE (reference sequence). The CDR3 DNA sequence: TGTGCCAGCAGCTTGGAACTAGCGGGGAATGAGCAGTTCTTC. Its translation: CASSLELAGNEQFF.

As for this clone: At one end the junction does not follow the germline gene, possibly because of a read error. This chain connects TRBV14 to TRBJ1-2; 7 nucleotides agree with TRBD1. The CDR3 is made up of 13 amino acids. Per germline, CDR1 SGHDN and CDR2 FVKESK. Written as DNA, the CDR3 is TGTGCCAGCAGTCAAGAGGGGGCCTATGGCTACACCTTC. It encodes CASSQEGAYGYTF. Filled out from reference TRBV14 and TRBJ1-2, the complete variable domain reads EAGVTQFPSHSVIEKGQTVTLRCDPISGHDNLYWYRRVMGKEIKFLLHFVKESKQDESGMPNNRFLAERTGGTYSTLKVQPAELEDSGVYFCASSQEGAYGYTFGSGTRLTVV.

CDR3 sequence: CATSDLIGTVESEAFF. The CDR3 region has the DNA TGTGCCACCAGTGATCTAATCGGGACAGTGGAGAGTGAAGCTTTCTTT. The rearrangement joins TRBV24-1 to TRBJ1-1; 7 nucleotides align to TRBD1. The germline gives CDR1 KGHDR, CDR2 SFDVKD. The V and J ends lost 3 bases and 7 bases, in that order; junction bases with no gene match: 13. The CDR3 is made up of 16 amino acids.

The rearrangement links TRBV10-3 to TRBJ2-7; TRBD1 matches 7 bases. Trimming took 5 bases from V and 2 from J; bases not matched to a gene: 9. In germline, CDR1 is ENHRY, CDR2 SYGVKD. The CDR3 is made up of 15 amino acids. CDR3 loop: CAISQTGKGTYEQYF. For the CDR3, the DNA is TGTGCCATCAGTCAGACAGGGAAGGGTACCTACGAGCAGTACTTC.

This clone occurred a few times. This rearrangement joins TRBV5-1 to TRBJ2-1; no clear D. CDR3 length: 15 amino acids. V lost 1 base to trimming and J lost 1 base, with 9 bases between them. CDR1 is SGHRS, CDR2 YFSETQ, per germline. The CDR3 loop reads CASSLMSQSYNEQFF. The CDR3 region has the DNA TGCGCCAGCAGCTTGATGAGCCAATCCTACAATGAGCAGTTCTTC.

J is TRBJ2-4 and V is TRBV6-5; 7 bases are shared with TRBD2. The germline V gene has CDR1 MNHEY and CDR2 SVGAGI. Trimming took 0 bases from V and 8 from J; bases not matched to a gene: 7. The CDR3 sequence is 15 residues long. The CDR3 nucleotides are TGTGCCAGCAGTTACTCGGTGGGGGGGAGGGACATTCAGTACTTC. Protein sequence: CASSYSVGGRDIQYF.